The 15 T cell receptor beta chains in this list originate from one sample, sequenced in a study of blood T cell repertoires in COVID-19. The protocol was immunoSEQ multiplex PCR, while the TCRdb copy is restricted to in-frame clones and leaves out a portion. The sample consists of about 87,000 clones, around three quarters of them appearing once. Input material: peripheral blood. The receptors come from a woman aged 45-60 years with acute or convalescent COVID-19.

This chain links TRBV5-1 with TRBJ2-7, with D unclear. The CDR3 extends over 14 amino acids. Germline V CDR1 and CDR2: SGHRS, YFSETQ. Trimming took 5 bases from V and 6 from J, leaving 18 bases between them. CDR3 amino acids: CASSASVPSLEQYF. In DNA form, the CDR3 reads TGCGCCAGCAGTGCCAGTGTGCCCTCCCTCGAGCAGTACTTC. Complete variable domain (other parts from reference TRBV5-1 and TRBJ2-7): KAGVTQTPRYLIKTRGQQVTLSCSPISGHRSVSWYQQTPGQGLQFLFEYFSETQRNKGNFPGRFSGRQFSNSRSEMNVSTLELGDSALYLCASSASVPSLEQYFGPGTRLTVT.

CDR3: CASSEVAAANSGNTIYF. In DNA, the CDR3 is TGTGCCAGCAGTGAAGTAGCAGCGGCCAACTCTGGAAACACCATATATTTT. V and J are TRBV6-1 and TRBJ1-3; D remains ambiguous. In germline, CDR1 is MNHNS, CDR2 SASEGT. Trimming pared 1 base from V and 0 bases from J, leaving 13 bases between. The CDR3 loop spans 17 amino acids.

This clone was recorded a few times. The V call is TRBV5-8, the J call TRBJ1-1, with 7 positions matching TRBD1. The CDR3 spans 13 residues. The J segment lost 7 bases and the V segment lost 4 bases, leaving 7 bases of the junction unmatched. Germline values: CDR1 SGHTS, CDR2 YDEGEE. This CDR3 reads CASSLSGTVEAFF. In nucleotides, the CDR3 is TGTGCCAGCAGCCTCTCGGGGACAGTTGAAGCTTTCTTT.

The chain uses TRBV11-2 and TRBJ2-5; D remains ambiguous. Germline CDR1 reads SGHAT; CDR2 reads FQNNGV. V was pared by 2 bases and J by 5 bases, with 15 bases between. The CDR3 is 15 amino acids. DNA of the CDR3: TGTGCCAGCAGCTTAAGAGGCAGCGAGGCGGAGACCCAGTACTTC. This codes for CASSLRGSEAETQYF.

DNA for the CDR3: TGTGCCAGCTCACCACCGAACAGGGGCGGCACTGAAGCTTTCTTT. Protein: CASSPPNRGGTEAFF. The gene calls are TRBV18 and TRBJ1-1; 7 bases fit TRBD1. Germline lookup yields CDR1 KGHSH and CDR2 LQKENI. CDR3 size: 15 residues. The V segment lost 0 bases and the J segment 4 bases; nucleotides outside the gene matches: 5.

This sequence joins TRBV2 and TRBJ1-1, with D unresolved. From germline, CDR1 is SNHLY and CDR2 FYNNEI. Trimming cost V 7 bases and J 8 bases, with 11 bases left between them. The CDR3 contains 11 residues. CDR3 residues: CASTMRLEAFF. The CDR3 bases are TGTGCCAGCACGATGCGGTTAGAAGCTTTCTTT.

V and J are TRBV24-1 and TRBJ1-2; D unresolved. The ends were cut back, 3 bases at V and 5 bases at J, with 9 bases in the middle. Germline assignment: CDR1 KGHDR and CDR2 SFDVKD. The CDR3 contains 13 residues. The CDR3 nucleotides are TGTGCCACCAGTGATGCTACAGATTATGGCTACACCTTC. Protein: CATSDATDYGYTF.

This clone turned up a few times. The chain is built from TRBV6-6 and TRBJ2-1; 8 bases are shared with TRBD2. Germline CDR1 reads MNHNY; CDR2 reads SVGAGI (reference sequence). After removal of 5 bases from V and 2 bases from J, the junction contained 5 bases not matched to a gene. This CDR3 comprises 15 residues. The CDR3, as DNA: TGTGCCAGCAGTGAGGTCGGGGGGGCCTACAATGAGCAGTTCTTC. Encoded protein: CASSEVGGAYNEQFF.

This chain connects TRBV2 to TRBJ1-1; 7 bases align to TRBD1. V trimming: 4 bases; J trimming: 4 bases; junction bases outside the gene matches: 9. The CDR3 runs 15 residues. Germline loops: CDR1 SNHLY, CDR2 FYNNEI. For the CDR3, the DNA is TGTGCCAGCAGTGTTAACAGGGGCTCGGGCACTGAAGCTTTCTTT. It translates to CASSVNRGSGTEAFF.

V gene TRBV27 combines with J gene TRBJ2-2; 7 bases fit TRBD1. The ends lost 6 bases at V and 6 bases at J; junction bases unmatched: 7. Germline assignment: CDR1 MNHEY and CDR2 SMNVEV (reference sequence). The CDR3 contains 14 residues. The CDR3 DNA follows: TGTGCCAGCAGGCGCGAGACAGGGTCCGGGGAGCTGTTTTTT. As protein: CASRRETGSGELFF.

The V gene is TRBV12-5, the J gene TRBJ1-1; 10 bases align to TRBD1. The CDR3 is 16 amino acids. Germline loops: CDR1 LGHNT, CDR2 FRNRAP. Germline trimming cut 0 bases from V and 4 bases from J; bases unmatched to any gene: 5. The CDR3 DNA follows: TGTGCTAGTGGTTTGGTACAAGGACAGGGGGTCACTGAAGCTTTCTTT. This encodes CASGLVQGQGVTEAFF.

The chain joins TRBV7-2 to TRBJ2-2; TRBD2 matches at 8 bases. The CDR3 contains 17 residues. V lost 0 bases and J lost 5; bases outside the gene matches: 8. CDR1 SGHTA and CDR2 FQGNSA come from the germline V gene. The DNA for the CDR3 is TGTGCCAGCAGCTTAGCGGTTACGGGGGGGCAAACCGGGGAGCTGTTTTTT. This sequence encodes CASSLAVTGGQTGELFF.

This chain uses TRBV27 with TRBJ1-4; possible D gene TRBD1, 5 bases. The CDR3 loop spans 14 amino acids. In germline, CDR1 is MNHEY, CDR2 SMNVEV (reference sequence). Trimming removed 4 bases from V and 10 bases from J, with 16 bases in between. The CDR3 sequence is CASSSGTPIGKLFF. Written as DNA, the CDR3 is TGTGCCAGCAGTTCCGGGACTCCAATCGGAAAACTGTTTTTT.

In its sample, this clone was seen once. This chain uses TRBV6-5 with TRBJ2-2, with 12 bases that match TRBD2. The CDR3 consists of 15 residues. Germline-derived CDR1 and CDR2 are MNHEY and SVGAGI. Trimming at V came to 5 bases and at J to 6 bases, leaving 4 bases not matched to a gene. In nucleotides, the CDR3 is TGTGCCAGCAGTCTAGCGGGGGGGCCCTCCGGGGAGCTGTTTTTT. It yields the protein CASSLAGGPSGELFF.

The chain links TRBV9 to TRBJ1-6, with D possibly being TRBD1 (5 bases). There are 17 residues in the CDR3. Trimming left V 3 bases short and J 0 bases short, with 13 bases between. The germline V gene encodes CDR1 SGDLS and CDR2 YYNGEE. DNA for the CDR3: TGTGCCAGCAGCGGGGGGGAGGTGAACTCCTATAATTCACCCCTCCACTTT. This sequence encodes CASSGGEVNSYNSPLHF. Based on the CDR3 plus reference TRBV9 and TRBJ1-6, the full variable domain is DSGVTQTPKHLITATGQRVTLRCSPRSGDLSVYWYQQSLDQGLQFLIQYYNGEERAKGNILERFSAQQFPDLHSELNLSSLELGDSALYFCASSGGEVNSYNSPLHFGNGTRLTVT.